Listed here are 12 T cell receptor beta chains from one sample, sequenced in a study of T cell therapy after organ transplantation. Time point: 20-29 weeks after completion of therapy. These receptors have no known antigen. Produced via immunoSEQ multiplex PCR; TCRdb's table is partial and in-frame only. Among about 21,000 clones listed, about 83% were seen once. The sequencing used CD8+ T cells from blood, collected after autologous CMV-specific T cell therapy. These receptors came from a human patient who had received a solid organ transplant and had CMV disease. Certain T cells may be donor cells from the graft.

This clone was observed a few times. The chain carries TRBV28 and TRBJ1-2; possibly TRBD1 for D (6 bases). The CDR3 has 14 residues. Trimming shortened V by 5 bases and J by 8 bases, and 18 bases separated the two germline ends. Germline V gene lookup returns CDR1 MDHEN and CDR2 SYDVKM. As DNA, the CDR3 is TGTGCCAGCAGTCACGGACAGAACCTCTGGGGCTACACCTTC. Protein product: CASSHGQNLWGYTF.

The V call is TRBV6-5, the J call TRBJ2-5; possible D gene TRBD1, 5 bases. Trimming removed 5 bases from V and 2 bases from J, with 12 bases in between. CDR1 MNHEY and CDR2 SVGAGI come from the germline V gene. The CDR3 covers 14 residues. CDR3 in amino acids: CASSTLGAQETQYF. In DNA, the CDR3 is TGTGCCAGCAGTACCCTAGGGGCACAAGAGACCCAGTACTTC.

This clone was detected only a few times. The chain employs TRBV19 and TRBJ2-2; D remains ambiguous. The CDR3 contains 13 residues. The germline V gene encodes CDR1 LNHDA and CDR2 SQIVND (reference sequence). The V end was cut by 7 bases, the J end by 1 base, with 7 bases between. CDR3 loop: CASTHQNTGELFF. CDR3 nucleotide sequence: TGTGCCAGTACCCACCAGAACACCGGGGAGCTGTTTTTT.

This clone showed up just once. This chain uses TRBV7-9 with TRBJ1-3; TRBD1 might be the D (6 bases). The germline V gene has CDR1 SEHNR and CDR2 FQNEAQ (reference sequence). The CDR3 is made up of 17 amino acids. V was pared by 8 bases and J by 4 bases, with 24 bases between. The CDR3 protein is CASSPLTGDGGGNTIYF. For the CDR3, the DNA is TGTGCCAGCTCCCCGTTAACAGGAGATGGGGGCGGAAACACCATATATTTT.

The chain recombines TRBV28 with TRBJ2-2; 7 nucleotides align to TRBD1. The CDR3 sequence is 13 residues long. Germline trimming cut 11 bases from V and 1 base from J; bases unmatched to any gene: 4. The V gene's germline CDR1 is MDHEN and CDR2 SYDVKM. In DNA form, the CDR3 reads TGTGCCGGGGGACAGCAGAACACCGGGGAGCTGTTTTTT. Translating it yields CAGGQQNTGELFF.

This chain joins TRBV7-6 and TRBJ1-5, with D tentatively TRBD1 (5 bases). Trimming removed 0 bases at V and 8 bases at J, with 8 bases between. Per germline, CDR1 SGHVS and CDR2 FNYEAQ. The CDR3 contains 13 residues. CDR3 in amino acids: CASSLARGEPQHF. In nucleotides, the CDR3 is TGTGCCAGCAGCTTAGCTCGAGGGGAGCCCCAGCATTTT.

CDR3 amino acids: CASSLGGGPPYEQYF. The DNA for the CDR3 is TGTGCCAGCAGCCTCGGGGGGGGTCCCCCCTACGAGCAGTACTTC. This rearrangement joins TRBV4-2 to TRBJ2-7, with 8 nucleotides matching TRBD2. Germline CDR1 reads LGHNA; CDR2 reads YNFKEQ. The CDR3 is 15 amino acids. The ends lost 4 bases at V and 2 bases at J; junction bases unmatched: 7.

This chain uses TRBV5-1 with TRBJ1-1; D might be TRBD1 (5 bases). This CDR3 spans 13 amino acids. The germline V and J ends were trimmed by 3 bases and 3 bases, with 9 bases remaining between them. Germline-derived CDR1 and CDR2 are SGHRS and YFSETQ. The CDR3 sequence: CASSSTDDTEAFF. In nucleotides, the CDR3 is TGCGCCAGCAGCTCGACAGACGACACTGAAGCTTTCTTT.

This clone was seen only once. The rearrangement joins TRBV6-4 to TRBJ2-3; TRBD2 matches at 8 bases. CDR1 and CDR2 from the germline V gene are MRHNA and SNTAGT. After removal of 3 bases from V and 1 base from J, the junction contained 0 bases not matched to a gene. CDR3 length: 14 amino acids. CDR3 nucleotide sequence: TGTGCCAGCAGTGAGCGGGGGGGCACAGATACGCAGTATTTT. It translates to CASSERGGTDTQYF.

About this clone itself: An end of the junction does not agree with germline; a read error may underlie this. V usage is TRBV4-1 and J usage is TRBJ1-2; D perhaps matches TRBD1 (5 bases). Per the germline V gene, CDR1 is MGHRA and CDR2 is YSYEKL. The CDR3 runs to 14 residues. The CDR3 nucleotides are TGTGCCAGCAGGGAAGGGGCGGGGACCTATGGCTACACCTTC. As protein: CASREGAGTYGYTF.

The chain is built from TRBV6-5 and TRBJ2-2; D gene uncertain. Germline CDR1 MNHEY, CDR2 SVGAGI. Trimming stripped 5 bases from V and 4 bases from J, with 8 bases between. The CDR3 consists of 13 residues. In DNA form, the CDR3 reads TGTGCCAGCAGTCAGCGTATCACCGGGGAGCTGTTTTTT. Protein: CASSQRITGELFF.

The rearrangement joins TRBV7-9 to TRBJ2-3; 11 bases agree with TRBD2. V was pared by 5 bases and J by 3 bases, with 4 bases of the junction left unmatched. Germline CDR1 SEHNR, CDR2 FQNEAQ (reference sequence). The CDR3 is 15 residues long. The CDR3 DNA is TGTGCCAGCAGCCTGACTAGCGGGAATACAGATACGCAGTATTTT. It yields the protein CASSLTSGNTDTQYF.